The 25 T cell receptor beta chains given below trace back to one sample, sequenced in a study of CD8+ T cells in alopecia areata. Sequencing used cDNA as its template, made by extracting RNA and reverse transcribing it. Clones were read by immunoSEQ multiplex PCR, and TCRdb kept only the in-frame ones, dropping some. The sample has about 180,000 clones, 59% seen once. The input for sequencing was CD4+ T cells sorted from blood, taken at week 0. The receptors were gathered from a human donor with alopecia areata.

This rearrangement joins TRBV9 to TRBJ2-3, with no clear D. In germline, CDR1 is SGDLS, CDR2 YYNGEE. This CDR3 contains 14 residues. V was shortened by 0 bases and J by 3 bases, with 8 bases between the two germline ends. The CDR3 bases are TGTGCCAGCAGCGTAGTGGTTTCTACAGATACGCAGTATTTT. It is translated as CASSVVVSTDTQYF.

The table lists this clone with a few counts. The chain employs TRBV29-1 and TRBJ2-7, with a possible D match to TRBD1 (5 bases). V shed 5 bases and J shed 6 bases, with 20 bases lying between them. This CDR3 is built from 14 residues. Germline loops: CDR1 SQVTM, CDR2 ANQGSEA. The CDR3 spells CSVSVLAGSVEQYF. The DNA for the CDR3 is TGCAGCGTTTCTGTCTTGGCAGGGTCGGTCGAGCAGTACTTC.

V is TRBV27 and J is TRBJ1-5; TRBD1 might be the D (6 bases). From germline, CDR1 is MNHEY and CDR2 SMNVEV (reference sequence). The CDR3 has 14 residues. V was trimmed by 5 bases and J by 0 bases, leaving 8 bases between them. The CDR3 coding sequence is TGTGCCAGCAGTGGGGGCTATAGCAATCAGCCCCAGCATTTT. Its translation is CASSGGYSNQPQHF.

This chain connects TRBV18 to TRBJ2-5; 9 nucleotides align to TRBD1. CDR1 is KGHSH and CDR2 is LQKENI in the germline V gene. V gave up 3 bases and J gave up 4 bases; unmatched junction bases: 9. The CDR3 totals 16 residues. CDR3 nucleotide sequence: TGTGCCAGCTCACCGTTGGGACAGGGAGAGAGAGAGACCCAGTACTTC. This encodes CASSPLGQGERETQYF.

To note about this clone: One end of the junction fails to match germline, which may point to a read error. J is TRBJ2-3 and V is TRBV6-1; unclear D gene. The CDR3 extends over 9 amino acids. CDR1 is MNHNS and CDR2 is SASEGT in the germline V gene. This CDR3 reads CASSDYPVF. The DNA of the CDR3 is TGTGCCAGCAGTGACTATCCCGTTTTT.

The CDR3 loop reads CSVATQRETEAFF. DNA of the CDR3: TGCAGCGTTGCTACACAAAGGGAGACTGAAGCTTTCTTT. The rearrangement uses TRBV29-1 and TRBJ1-1, with D unresolved. V was pared by 4 bases and J by 5 bases, with 14 bases between. The CDR3 contains 13 residues. Germline V gives CDR1 SQVTM, CDR2 ANQGSEA.

This rearrangement joins TRBV29-1 to TRBJ2-3, with TRBD1 identical over 9 bases. From germline, CDR1 is SQVTM and CDR2 ANQGSEA. V trimming: 4 bases; J trimming: 4 bases; junction bases outside the gene matches: 6. This CDR3 region has 14 residues. This chain's CDR3 is CSVGGQGGPDTQYF. CDR3 bases: TGCAGCGTTGGGGGACAGGGAGGTCCAGATACGCAGTATTTT.

This chain joins TRBV5-1 and TRBJ2-2; TRBD2 might be the D (6 bases). The V gene's germline CDR1 is SGHRS and CDR2 YFSETQ. Trimming left V 1 base short and J 1 base short, with 11 bases between. This CDR3 is built from 16 residues. In DNA form, the CDR3 reads TGCGCCAGCAGCTTGAGCGGCGGGGTGAACACCGGGGAGCTGTTTTTT. Protein sequence: CASSLSGGVNTGELFF.

The V gene is TRBV5-6, the J gene TRBJ1-1; TRBD1 agrees at 7 bases. CDR3 size: 14 residues. J lost 1 base, V lost 5 bases, and 5 bases had no gene match. Germline V gene data show CDR1 as SGHDT and CDR2 as YYEEEE. This CDR3 reads CASRFDRANTEAFF. Written as DNA, the CDR3 is TGTGCCAGCAGGTTCGACAGGGCGAACACTGAAGCTTTCTTT.

A word on this clone: At the DNA level, this CDR3 is encoded by other sequences in the same sample as well. V and J are TRBV15 and TRBJ2-5; D might be TRBD1 (6 bases). The CDR3 has 15 amino acids. In germline, CDR1 is LNHNV, CDR2 YYDKDF (reference sequence). V lost 0 bases and J 2 bases, leaving 10 bases between the germline ends. The CDR3: CATSRDRGGQETQYF. CDR3 DNA: TGTGCCACCAGCAGAGACAGGGGTGGTCAAGAGACCCAGTACTTC.

This clone came up a few times. The same CDR3 arises from other DNA sequences in this sample as well. The DNA of the CDR3 is TGTGCCAGCAGCTTACGGGGGTCTGGGGCCAACGTCCTGACTTTC. Translated: CASSLRGSGANVLTF. V usage is TRBV7-9 and J usage is TRBJ2-6; weak D call: TRBD2 (6 bases). The CDR3 spans 15 residues. Trimming cost V 2 bases and J 1 base, with 6 bases left between them. Looked up from germline, CDR1 is SEHNR and CDR2 is FQNEAQ (reference sequence).

Regarding this clone: This sample also contains other DNA sequences that code for the same CDR3. The chain combines TRBV30 with TRBJ1-5; unclear D gene. This CDR3 has 13 amino acids. Deletions cut 0 bases from V and 4 bases from J, with 7 bases between. Germline V gene data show CDR1 as GTSNPN and CDR2 as SVGIG (reference sequence). The CDR3 protein is CAWSVRGNQPQHF. CDR3 bases: TGTGCCTGGAGTGTACGTGGAAATCAGCCCCAGCATTTT.

The CDR3 nucleotides are TGTGCCAGCAGCACACTCCGGCTAGCGGGGGATACGCAGTATTTT. It codes for CASSTLRLAGDTQYF. The V and J genes are TRBV11-2 and TRBJ2-3; 9 bases line up with TRBD2. CDR1 and CDR2 (germline): SGHAT, FQNNGV. This CDR3 has 15 amino acids. The V gene end was trimmed by 5 bases and the J gene end by 6 bases; junction bases not matched to a gene: 9.

This clone appeared a few times. The sample holds other DNA sequences that translate to the same CDR3. V usage is TRBV4-1 and J usage is TRBJ2-5; D is ambiguous. The germline V and J ends were trimmed by 0 bases and 4 bases, with 3 bases remaining between them. Germline V CDR1 and CDR2: MGHRA, YSYEKL. This CDR3 spans 12 amino acids. The CDR3 coding sequence is TGCGCCAGCAGCCAAGATAGAGAGACCCAGTACTTC. Its protein is CASSQDRETQYF.

This clone was counted only a few times. The chain carries TRBV30 and TRBJ1-5; D may be TRBD1 (5 bases). V dropped 0 bases and J dropped 6 bases, with 9 bases sitting between them. The CDR3 loop spans 13 amino acids. Germline V CDR1 and CDR2: GTSNPN, SVGIG (reference sequence). As DNA, the CDR3 is TGTGCCTGGAGTGTGACAGAAGGTCAGCCCCAGCATTTT. Protein sequence: CAWSVTEGQPQHF.

The chain couples TRBV19 to TRBJ2-5; TRBD1 matches 12 bases. The germline V gene has CDR1 LNHDA and CDR2 SQIVND (reference sequence). This CDR3 contains 17 residues. The V segment lost 5 bases and the J segment 4 bases; nucleotides outside the gene matches: 11. This CDR3 is CASSPPPGTGGRETQYF. The CDR3 DNA reads as TGTGCCAGTAGTCCTCCCCCCGGGACAGGGGGCAGAGAGACCCAGTACTTC.

The chain links TRBV5-1 to TRBJ2-3; D is perhaps TRBD2 (5 bases). This CDR3 region has 12 residues. Germline V CDR1 and CDR2: SGHRS, YFSETQ. With 3 bases removed from V and 8 bases from J, the gap between germline ends came to 10 bases. The CDR3 DNA reads as TGCGCCAGCAGCTCCACCGCGGGTACGCAGTATTTT. Protein: CASSSTAGTQYF.

This chain uses TRBV29-1 with TRBJ2-5; 9 bases are a match to TRBD1. The CDR3 length is 13 residues. Germline CDR1 reads SQVTM; CDR2 reads ANQGSEA. The trim removed 5 bases at V and 3 bases at J, leaving 4 bases unmatched. The CDR3 region is CSVSDRGEETQYF. CDR3 DNA sequence: TGCAGCGTTTCGGACAGGGGAGAAGAGACCCAGTACTTC.

J is TRBJ2-7 and V is TRBV2; tentative D call: TRBD1 (6 bases). This CDR3 spans 13 amino acids. Between the trimmed V and J ends, which lost 7 bases and 1 base, there was a span of 11 bases. CDR1 and CDR2 (germline): SNHLY, FYNNEI. As DNA, the CDR3 is TGTGCCAGCATCCTACAGGGATCCTACGAGCAGTACTTC. It encodes CASILQGSYEQYF.

The genes are TRBV7-9 and TRBJ2-3, with 11 bases matching TRBD2. CDR3 length: 15 residues. With 5 bases clipped from V and 3 bases from J, the junction kept 4 bases outside the gene matches. Per the germline V gene, CDR1 is SEHNR and CDR2 is FQNEAQ (reference sequence). CDR3 in amino acids: CASSPTSGATDTQYF. CDR3 nucleotides: TGTGCCAGCAGCCCGACTAGCGGGGCTACAGATACGCAGTATTTT.

The CDR3 reads CASMRGHNSGANVLTF. CDR3 bases: TGTGCCAGCATGAGGGGACACAACTCTGGGGCCAACGTCCTGACTTTC. The V gene is TRBV11-2, the J gene TRBJ2-6, with D tentatively TRBD1 (6 bases). V shed 7 bases and J shed 0 bases, with 13 bases lying between them. CDR1 SGHAT and CDR2 FQNNGV come from the germline V gene. The CDR3 runs to 16 residues.

This sequence joins TRBV29-1 and TRBJ1-1; possibly TRBD1 for D (5 bases). Trimming took 6 bases from V and 3 from J, leaving 17 bases between them. The CDR3 covers 14 residues. The germline V gene encodes CDR1 SQVTM and CDR2 ANQGSEA. CDR3: CSVPLVGRDTEAFF. The CDR3 DNA reads TGCAGCGTCCCCCTGGTGGGGCGCGACACTGAAGCTTTCTTT.

This clone has only a few counts. The chain is built from TRBV25-1 and TRBJ1-6; TRBD1 is a possible D gene (6 bases). The CDR3 spans 13 residues. Between the trimmed V and J ends, which lost 3 bases and 6 bases, there was a span of 6 bases. Per the germline V gene, CDR1 is MGHDK and CDR2 is SYGVNS. In DNA form, the CDR3 reads TGTGCCAGCAGTGACAGGGGTAATTCACCCCTCCACTTT. It codes for CASSDRGNSPLHF.

This clone was detected only once. The chain couples TRBV27 to TRBJ2-7; maybe TRBD1 (5 bases). Germline V CDR1 and CDR2: MNHEY, SMNVEV (reference sequence). The CDR3 extends over 15 amino acids. Trimming shortened V by 6 bases and J by 3 bases, and 18 bases separated the two germline ends. The CDR3 sequence is CASRVSGAVNYEQYF. Here the CDR3 DNA reads TGTGCCAGCAGAGTCTCTGGGGCAGTTAACTACGAGCAGTACTTC.

This clone was recorded many times. The genes are TRBV4-2 and TRBJ1-5, with 8 bases matching TRBD1. V lost 1 base to trimming and J lost 2 bases; unmatched junction nucleotides: 10. This CDR3 comprises 18 residues. CDR1 is LGHNA, CDR2 YNFKEQ, per germline. The CDR3 loop is CASSQGEGPGQGNQPQHF. In nucleotides, the CDR3 is TGTGCCAGCAGCCAAGGTGAGGGACCGGGACAGGGCAATCAGCCCCAGCATTTT.